The 14 T cell receptor beta chains below all came from one sample that was sequenced in a study of blood T cell repertoires in COVID-19. TCRdb keeps only in-frame clones here, not all; method: immunoSEQ multiplex PCR. The sample contains 100,000 to 150,000 clones, 86% of which appear only once. The material sequenced was PBMCs or T cells enriched from blood (not recorded which). The source is a woman aged 45-65 years who had recovered from COVID-19.

The chain recombines TRBV3-1 (or the pseudogene TRBV3-2) with TRBJ1-5; D remains unclear. With 5 bases removed from V and 6 bases from J, the gap between germline ends came to 17 bases. Germline loops: CDR1 LGHDT, CDR2 YNNKEL (reference sequence). This CDR3 is built from 15 residues. This chain's CDR3 is CASSALGVGGQPQHF. CDR3 bases: TGTGCCAGCAGCGCGCTCGGGGTCGGAGGTCAGCCCCAGCATTTT.

This chain joins TRBV2 and TRBJ2-7; D is possibly TRBD2 (5 bases). Trimming pared 6 bases from V and 0 bases from J, leaving 12 bases between. The CDR3 runs 14 residues. The germline CDR1 and CDR2 sequences are SNHLY and FYNNEI. DNA of the CDR3: TGTGCCAGCAGGGACCTGGACTTCTCCTACGAGCAGTACTTC. It translates to CASRDLDFSYEQYF.

This rearrangement joins TRBV7-9 to TRBJ1-6; 10 bases are a match to TRBD1. The trim removed 1 base at V and 10 bases at J, leaving 7 bases unmatched. This CDR3 is built from 16 residues. CDR1 and CDR2 from the germline V gene are SEHNR and FQNEAQ (reference sequence). The CDR3 sequence is CASSLVGTGVSSPLHF. In DNA form, the CDR3 reads TGTGCCAGCAGCTTAGTTGGGACAGGGGTGTCCTCACCCCTCCACTTT.

The chain has TRBV15 and TRBJ2-4; 9 positions agree with TRBD1. The J segment lost 8 bases and the V segment lost 7 bases, leaving 6 bases of the junction unmatched. Germline CDR1 and CDR2: LNHNV and YYDKDF (reference sequence). CDR3 length: 13 amino acids. The CDR3 loop is CATMIQGAYIQYF. CDR3 nucleotide sequence: TGTGCCACCATGATACAGGGGGCCTACATTCAGTACTTC.

V is TRBV5-1 and J is TRBJ2-7; D perhaps matches TRBD1 (5 bases). Germline CDR1 and CDR2: SGHRS and YFSETQ. The CDR3 length is 14 residues. The V end lost 0 bases, the J end lost 2 bases, and 9 bases lay between the germline ends. The CDR3 reads CASSLATGPYEQYF. In DNA form, the CDR3 reads TGCGCCAGCAGCTTGGCTACAGGACCCTACGAGCAGTACTTC.

This clone was picked up a small number of times. The chain is built from TRBV5-5 and TRBJ2-5; TRBD2 is a possible D gene (6 bases). Germline V gene data show CDR1 as SGHKS and CDR2 as YYEKEE (reference sequence). This CDR3 region has 15 residues. The V end lost 0 bases, the J end lost 2 bases, and 11 bases lay between the germline ends. Here the CDR3 reads CASSLAASAQETQYF. CDR3 in DNA: TGTGCCAGCAGCTTGGCGGCTAGCGCGCAAGAGACCCAGTACTTC.

The chain carries TRBV4-1 and TRBJ2-5, with D maybe TRBD1 (7 bases). V was clipped by 8 bases and J by 5 bases, with 18 bases between them. In germline, CDR1 is MGHRA, CDR2 YSYEKL. This CDR3 is built from 14 residues. This CDR3 is CASQGGLGLETQYF. The CDR3 bases are TGCGCCAGCCAGGGGGGTCTGGGGCTGGAGACCCAGTACTTC.

The V call is TRBV5-1, the J call TRBJ1-1; the match to TRBD1 covers 7 bases. The length of the CDR3 is 14 residues. Trimming at V came to 4 bases and at J to 2 bases, leaving 5 bases not matched to a gene. Germline V gene data show CDR1 as SGHRS and CDR2 as YFSETQ. CDR3 sequence (DNA): TGCGCCAGCAGCCGGGACAGTTATAACACTGAAGCTTTCTTT. The encoded protein is CASSRDSYNTEAFF.

The chain carries TRBV7-9 and TRBJ2-7; 9 bases align to TRBD2. With 1 base clipped from V and 5 bases from J, the junction kept 12 bases outside the gene matches. The CDR3 is made up of 17 amino acids. Germline lookup yields CDR1 SEHNR and CDR2 FQNEAQ (reference sequence). The CDR3 loop is CASSLDGLAGRLNEQYF. For the CDR3, the DNA is TGTGCCAGCAGCTTAGATGGGCTAGCGGGGCGTCTCAACGAGCAGTACTTC.

The CDR3 is CASTSFPRGVGGKLFF. The DNA of the CDR3 is TGTGCCAGCACGAGTTTTCCCCGGGGAGTAGGGGGAAAACTGTTTTTT. The rearrangement joins TRBV7-9 to TRBJ1-4, with D possibly TRBD1 on 6 matching bases. The CDR3 totals 16 residues. Germline CDR1 reads SEHNR; CDR2 reads FQNEAQ (reference sequence). Trimming removed 7 bases from V and 10 bases from J, with 25 bases in between.

V gene TRBV9 combines with J gene TRBJ2-5, with TRBD2 as a possible D gene (5 bases). Looked up from germline, CDR1 is SGDLS and CDR2 is YYNGEE. The CDR3 runs to 14 residues. V lost 0 bases and J lost 1, with 7 bases in between. CDR3 in amino acids: CASSVGLLQETQYF. The CDR3 DNA follows: TGTGCCAGCAGCGTAGGACTACTCCAAGAGACCCAGTACTTC.

V gene TRBV6-5 combines with J gene TRBJ2-1, with 7 bases matching TRBD2. Per the germline V gene, CDR1 is MNHEY and CDR2 is SVGAGI. After removal of 10 bases from V and 10 bases from J, the junction contained 10 bases not matched to a gene. The length of the CDR3 is 12 residues. CDR3 loop: CATKGLKGEQFF. CDR3 nucleotides: TGTGCCACTAAGGGACTAAAGGGGGAGCAGTTCTTC.

This rearrangement joins TRBV5-1 to TRBJ2-7, with 7 bases aligning to TRBD2. The CDR3 consists of 15 residues. Germline V lookup: CDR1 SGHRS, CDR2 YFSETQ. With V trimmed by 4 bases and J by 2 bases, 9 bases remained unmatched. CDR3 sequence (DNA): TGCGCCAGCAGCCCAAGCACTAGCGTGGCCTACGAGCAGTACTTC. Its protein product is CASSPSTSVAYEQYF.

The CDR3 DNA sequence: TGTGCCAGCAGCGGGGGACGCGGGGCAACTAATGAAAAACTGTTTTTT. It yields the protein CASSGGRGATNEKLFF. The V gene is TRBV5-5, the J gene TRBJ1-4, with TRBD1 as a possible D gene (5 bases). The CDR3 is made up of 16 amino acids. The V gene's germline CDR1 is SGHKS and CDR2 YYEKEE (reference sequence). V was pared by 4 bases and J by 0 bases, with 13 bases between.